This T cell receptor (beta chain) was observed in a study of cytomegalovirus exposure and HLA in healthy donors. Concerning this clone itself: The antigen is undetermined.

General observations from the study: It was reportedly the case that the classifier diagnosed cytomegalovirus status with high specificity and sensitivity. Overall, some 160 TCR beta chains were annotated as cytomegalovirus-associated.

The ends were cut back, 2 bases at V and 4 bases at J, with 12 bases in the middle. The CDR3 sequence is 15 residues long. From germline, CDR1 is MDHEN and CDR2 SYDVKM. PCR was performed using 60 Vbeta and 13 Jbeta primers. Methods used by the authors: In a later analysis, of around 83 million unique beta chains, roughly 10 million appeared in at least two donors. The repertoire was sequenced with immunoSEQ multiplex PCR; TCRdb's copy has only in-frame clones and lacks some. V, J and clone size were drawn from that table, and D and trimming were deduced from the DNA. The repertoire includes about 170,000 clones, approximately 81% of them detected once, and less than 2% sits in the top ten.

This TCR came from a male donor in good health and CMV-seronegative. The sequenced sample was PBMCs. This chain links TRBV28 with TRBJ1-5; TRBD1 is a possible D gene (6 bases). The CDR3 spells CASSLRGRGNQPQHF. The CDR3 DNA reads as TGTGCCAGCAGTTTAAGGGGGAGAGGGAATCAGCCCCAGCATTTT.